This TCR beta chain was observed in a study of OX40 agonist ivuxolimab in advanced cancers. Turning to the study itself: A diagnosis of hepatocellular carcinoma, melanoma, renal cell or head and neck cancer was present in dose-escalation patients. The eligibility criteria allowed prior anti-PD-1, anti-PD-L1 or anti-CTLA-4 therapy, and roughly 39% had some.

TCRdb keeps only in-frame clones here, not all; method: immunoSEQ multiplex PCR. Of tens of thousands of clones in the sample, approximately 82% were seen once. With regard to this clone: Its matching antigen is unknown.

Study conclusions and caveats: Both blood CD4+ and CD8+ T cells showed clonal growth by week 6 at 0.1 to 3.0 mg/kg.

Blood was sampled at baseline, cycle 4 day 1, and cycle 7 day 1. The CDR3 extends over 16 amino acids. The V and J ends lost 6 bases and 3 bases respectively, with 18 bases between them. Germline CDR1 reads MDHEN; CDR2 reads SYDVKM. This specimen consisted of CD4+ or CD8+ T cells sorted from blood, obtained in a trial of the OX40 agonist ivuxolimab. The chain combines TRBV28 with TRBJ2-1; maybe TRBD2 (5 bases). The clonotype comes from an adult with an advanced solid tumor such as melanoma, head and neck, liver or kidney cancer. CDR3 coding DNA: TGTGCCAGCAGCCAAACTAGAGGAGAGGACTACAATGAGCAGTTCTTC. It specifies CASSQTRGEDYNEQFF. The full variable domain, completed using reference TRBV28 and TRBJ2-1, is DVKVTQSSRYLVKRTGEKVFLECVQDMDHENMFWYRQDPGLGLRLIYFSYDVKMKEKGDIPEGYSVSREKKERFSLILESASTNQTSMYLCASSQTRGEDYNEQFFGPGTRLTVL.